This T cell receptor (beta chain) was captured by sequencing in a study of cytotoxic CD8 clonotypes in ibrutinib-treated CLL (dated by TCRdb to the early 2020s). As for the study more broadly: The cohort had about ten relapsed/refractory and 15 treatment-naive patients; roughly 18 were IGHV unmutated. On average, each sample had about 260,000 productive templates and more than 75,000 productive rearrangements. Partial responses were observed in 24 patients and complete responses in 2; after a median follow-up of 68 months, remission was maintained in approximately 14 patients and progression was observed in approximately 12. Cryopreserved peripheral blood mononuclear cells were obtained prior to treatment, at the time of response, and at either disease progression or sustained remission. Every remission and progressive disease sample was obtained while ibrutinib was still being received by the patients. Longitudinal samples were obtainable from about 30% of the roughly 90 participants in the trial. Samples at response were collected after a median of about 13 months of treatment, with a range of roughly 6 to 40 months.

With regard to this clone: Its antigen is still unknown. No much larger clone exists at a distance of one base, and base qualities are not known.

A MiSeq instrument was used for deep resolution sequencing, which targeted depths ranging from 1 in 1 million up to 1 in 200,000 T cells, with coverage averaging 10x for each clonotype. The immunoSEQ hsTCRB Kit was used to generate TCR beta libraries. In the source study's methods: Data were analyzed with ImmunoSEQ Data Assistant and ImmunoSEQ Analyzer, with V, D and J genes assigned per IMGT definitions. Clonality, which ranges from 0 to 1, was calculated by subtracting the normalized Shannon entropy of productive rearrangement frequencies from one. Only overrepresented clonotypes making up at least 0.05% of the repertoire of each patient were included in the public clonotype analysis. Repertoires from 10 to 15 age-matched healthy donors in immuneACCESS were used as clonality controls. Sourced from immuneACCESS, this table was stored by TCRdb with only in-frame sequences that have V and J called. A share of the clones is absent; for the studies checked, an unresolved V gene accounts for under half, and the remainder has no known explanation. V and J calls plus clone size are reproduced from that table; the DNA served to infer D and trimming. The sample includes almost 250,000 clones, with 70% observed a single time. The ten largest account for 15% of the sample.

Overall study results and their limits: Lymph node repertoires were not examined, and the timing of sampling was not matched between patients in sustained remission and those whose disease progressed. Baseline clonality was found to be higher than that of age-matched healthy donors and was strongly correlated with circulating CD8+ T-cell counts. Clonality rose at ibrutinib response, remained stable during sustained remission, and dropped back toward baseline at progression. Public clonotypes were rare and either shrank or stayed stable during treatment, and the rise in clonality at ibrutinib response reflected expansion of private clonotypes.

This sample's time point label indicates: approximately 25 months on ibrutinib. Approximately 2 micrograms of genomic DNA were extracted from cryopreserved PBMCs for TCR beta library preparation. Longitudinal blood samples from CLL patients on ibrutinib monotherapy underwent high-throughput TCR beta sequencing. The patients were enrolled in a single-center, open-label phase 2 trial of ibrutinib monotherapy. This sequence was found in a human donor with chronic lymphocytic leukemia. The source material was PBMCs, sampled after 24 months of ibrutinib treatment.

CDR3 region: CASSTEGPLNQPQHF. The nucleotides read TGTGCCAGCTCCACCGAGGGGCCACTCAATCAGCCCCAGCATTTT. The chain is assembled from TRBV27 and TRBJ1-5, with a weak D call of TRBD1 (5 bases match). The cysteine opens and the phenylalanine closes a CDR3 of 15 amino acids. The CDR3 DNA has 45 bases and is translated from base 1. Based on the germline V gene (reference sequence), the CDR1 and CDR2 sequences are MNHEY and SMNVEV. V gives up 8 bases and J gives up 3 bases, and the segment between their germline ends measures 17 bases.